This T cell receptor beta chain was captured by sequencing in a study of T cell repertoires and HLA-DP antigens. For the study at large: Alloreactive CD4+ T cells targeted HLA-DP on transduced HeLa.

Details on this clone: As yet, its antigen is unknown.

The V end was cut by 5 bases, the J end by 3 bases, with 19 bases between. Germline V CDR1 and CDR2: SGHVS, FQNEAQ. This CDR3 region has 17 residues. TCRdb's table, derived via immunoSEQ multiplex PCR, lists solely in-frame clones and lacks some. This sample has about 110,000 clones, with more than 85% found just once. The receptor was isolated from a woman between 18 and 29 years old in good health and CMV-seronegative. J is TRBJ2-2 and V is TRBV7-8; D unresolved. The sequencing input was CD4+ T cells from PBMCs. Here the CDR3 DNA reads TGTGCCAGCAGCCCACGGGCCAACCGGCGAGACACCGGGGAGCTGTTTTTT. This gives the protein CASSPRANRRDTGELFF.